This is a list of T cell receptor beta chains from one sample in a study of cytomegalovirus exposure and HLA in healthy donors. TCRdb's table, derived via immunoSEQ multiplex PCR, lists solely in-frame clones and lacks some. The sample includes fewer than 200,000 clones, about 86% of them seen just once. Material for sequencing was PBMCs. The receptors were sampled from a young woman in good health and CMV-seropositive. Each CDR3 is given with its conserved first and last residue. Fields, in order: CDR3 protein, CDR3 DNA, J gene, V gene, D gene, clone size. The D gene is left open where the match is weak. For some rows the clone size is stated as once, few or many, or as a class when expanded; others skip it.

cdr3_aa: CATSSRQGTMATNRGGYTF
cdr3_nt: TGTGCCACCAGCAGCCGCCAGGGGACAATGGCCACCAACCGAGGAGGCTACACCTTC
j_call: TRBJ1-2
v_call: TRBV15
d_call: NA
clone_size: NA

cdr3_aa: CAIRAERITGENTEAFF
cdr3_nt: TGTGCCATCAGGGCAGAGCGGATAACAGGGGAGAACACTGAAGCTTTCTTT
j_call: TRBJ1-1
v_call: TRBV10-3
d_call: TRBD1
clone_size: NA

cdr3_aa: CASTPAGNTEAFF
cdr3_nt: TGTGCCAGCACTCCGGCAGGGAACACTGAAGCTTTCTTT
j_call: TRBJ1-1
v_call: TRBV27
d_call: NA
clone_size: NA

cdr3_aa: CASSFVQGANYTF
cdr3_nt: TGTGCCAGCAGCTTTGTCCAGGGCGCGAACTACACCTTC
j_call: TRBJ1-2
v_call: TRBV7-8
d_call: NA
clone_size: NA

cdr3_aa: CASSPRAGDGYTF
cdr3_nt: TGTGCCAGCAGCCCTAGGGCGGGGGATGGCTACACCTTC
j_call: TRBJ1-2
v_call: TRBV7-3
d_call: NA
clone_size: once

cdr3_aa: CASSEIRDTQYF
cdr3_nt: TGTGCCAGCAGTGAAATCAGAGATACGCAGTATTTT
j_call: TRBJ2-3
v_call: TRBV6-1
d_call: NA
clone_size: NA

cdr3_aa: CASSTSGGGLQPQHF
cdr3_nt: TGTGCCAGCTCAACTAGTGGCGGGGGGCTTCAGCCCCAGCATTTT
j_call: TRBJ1-5
v_call: TRBV2
d_call: NA
clone_size: once

cdr3_aa: CASSRDPGQGLYEQYF
cdr3_nt: TGTGCCAGCAGCAGAGACCCGGGACAGGGATTGTACGAGCAGTACTTC
j_call: TRBJ2-7
v_call: TRBV7-2
d_call: TRBD1
clone_size: NA

cdr3_aa: CASTWGSGTYEQYF
cdr3_nt: TGTGCCAGCACCTGGGGTAGCGGGACCTACGAGCAGTACTTC
j_call: TRBJ2-7
v_call: TRBV5-6
d_call: TRBD2
clone_size: NA

cdr3_aa: CASSTPRPGGTGKETQYF
cdr3_nt: TGTGCCAGCAGCACCCCTCGACCTGGTGGGACAGGGAAGGAGACCCAGTACTTC
j_call: TRBJ2-5
v_call: TRBV9
d_call: TRBD1
clone_size: NA

cdr3_aa: CASRRDSNSNQPQHF
cdr3_nt: TGTGCCAGCAGACGGGACAGTAATAGCAATCAGCCCCAGCATTTT
j_call: TRBJ1-5
v_call: TRBV6-6
d_call: TRBD1
clone_size: NA

cdr3_aa: CASSMEHEQYF
cdr3_nt: TGTGCCAGTAGTATGGAGCACGAGCAGTACTTC
j_call: TRBJ2-7
v_call: TRBV19
d_call: NA
clone_size: NA

cdr3_aa: CASSPNGEDTQYF
cdr3_nt: TGTGCCAGCTCACCGAACGGGGAAGATACGCAGTATTTT
j_call: TRBJ2-3
v_call: TRBV18
d_call: NA
clone_size: NA

cdr3_aa: CASSEAGRGYTF
cdr3_nt: TGTGCCAGTAGTGAAGCGGGACGCGGCTACACCTTC
j_call: TRBJ1-2
v_call: TRBV19
d_call: NA
clone_size: NA

cdr3_aa: CASSLVAKTNSPLHF
cdr3_nt: TGTGCCAGCAGCTTGGTAGCAAAAACCAATTCACCCCTCCACTTT
j_call: TRBJ1-6
v_call: TRBV5-6
d_call: NA
clone_size: NA

cdr3_aa: CASSSLAGPGDTQYF
cdr3_nt: TGTGCCAGCAGTTCCCTAGCGGGGCCAGGGGATACGCAGTATTTT
j_call: TRBJ2-3
v_call: TRBV7-2
d_call: TRBD2
clone_size: NA

cdr3_aa: CASSPGGSSTDTQYF
cdr3_nt: TGCGCCAGCAGTCCGGGGGGCTCTAGCACAGATACGCAGTATTTT
j_call: TRBJ2-3
v_call: TRBV5-1
d_call: NA
clone_size: NA

cdr3_aa: CASSPRQGPNYGYTF
cdr3_nt: TGTGCCAGTAGTCCTCGACAGGGCCCAAACTATGGCTACACCTTC
j_call: TRBJ1-2
v_call: TRBV19
d_call: TRBD1
clone_size: few

cdr3_aa: CASSLRVALGVPGELFF
cdr3_nt: TGCGCCAGCAGCTTGCGGGTCGCACTAGGTGTGCCCGGGGAGCTGTTTTTT
j_call: TRBJ2-2
v_call: TRBV5-1
d_call: NA
clone_size: NA

cdr3_aa: CASSLDRLGAVNYGYTF
cdr3_nt: TGTGCCAGCAGCTTAGATCGGCTGGGGGCGGTTAACTATGGCTACACCTTC
j_call: TRBJ1-2
v_call: TRBV7-8
d_call: NA
clone_size: NA

cdr3_aa: CASSSGGFEQYF
cdr3_nt: TGTGCCAGCAGCTCAGGGGGGTTCGAGCAGTACTTC
j_call: TRBJ2-7
v_call: TRBV7-9
d_call: NA
clone_size: NA

cdr3_aa: CSVGGSEAWNTGELFF
cdr3_nt: TGCAGCGTTGGAGGCTCGGAAGCGTGGAACACCGGGGAGCTGTTTTTT
j_call: TRBJ2-2
v_call: TRBV29-1
d_call: NA
clone_size: once

cdr3_aa: CASSLVSGDEDTQYF
cdr3_nt: TGTGCCAGCAGCTTGGTGAGCGGGGATGAAGATACGCAGTATTTT
j_call: TRBJ2-3
v_call: TRBV5-4
d_call: TRBD2
clone_size: NA

cdr3_aa: CASTQGPTEAFF
cdr3_nt: TGTGCCAGCACTCAGGGTCCCACTGAAGCTTTCTTT
j_call: TRBJ1-1
v_call: TRBV2
d_call: NA
clone_size: NA

cdr3_aa: CASSPPSGVRETQYF
cdr3_nt: TGTGCCAGCTCACCACCATCAGGGGTCCGAGAGACCCAGTACTTC
j_call: TRBJ2-5
v_call: TRBV18
d_call: NA
clone_size: NA

cdr3_aa: CASRTGTSGEQYF
cdr3_nt: TGTGCCAGCAGGACCGGGACTAGCGGCGAGCAGTACTTC
j_call: TRBJ2-7
v_call: TRBV6-1
d_call: TRBD2
clone_size: NA

cdr3_aa: CASSVSGVGQPQHF
cdr3_nt: TGTGCCAGCAGCGTATCGGGAGTAGGGCAGCCCCAGCATTTT
j_call: TRBJ1-5
v_call: TRBV9
d_call: NA
clone_size: NA

cdr3_aa: CASGLVLGTGHNYGYTF
cdr3_nt: TGTGCTAGTGGTTTGGTACTTGGGACAGGCCATAACTATGGCTACACCTTC
j_call: TRBJ1-2
v_call: TRBV12-5
d_call: TRBD1
clone_size: NA

cdr3_aa: CATGGGGLDTQYF
cdr3_nt: TGTGCCACCGGGGGCGGGGGACTAGATACGCAGTATTTT
j_call: TRBJ2-3
v_call: TRBV27
d_call: NA
clone_size: few

cdr3_aa: CASSSSTGGTGELFF
cdr3_nt: TGCGCCAGCAGTAGCTCAACGGGGGGAACCGGGGAGCTGTTTTTT
j_call: TRBJ2-2
v_call: TRBV5-1
d_call: TRBD2
clone_size: NA

cdr3_aa: CSGQGLSHEQFF
cdr3_nt: TGCAGCGGACAGGGGTTATCGCATGAGCAGTTCTTC
j_call: TRBJ2-1
v_call: TRBV29-1
d_call: TRBD1
clone_size: NA

cdr3_aa: CASSFGSGGANEQFF
cdr3_nt: TGTGCCAGCAGCTTTGGTAGCGGGGGGGCGAATGAGCAGTTCTTC
j_call: TRBJ2-1
v_call: TRBV5-4
d_call: TRBD2
clone_size: NA

cdr3_aa: CASSVGISAGSEAFF
cdr3_nt: TGTGCCAGCAGCGTAGGAATCTCGGCAGGATCTGAAGCTTTCTTT
j_call: TRBJ1-1
v_call: TRBV9
d_call: NA
clone_size: few

cdr3_aa: CASSLVRGPAFF
cdr3_nt: TGTGCCAGCAGCTTGGTTAGGGGGCCAGCTTTCTTT
j_call: TRBJ1-1
v_call: TRBV5-6
d_call: TRBD1
clone_size: once

cdr3_aa: CASSSGTGGIGELFF
cdr3_nt: TGTGCCAGCAGTTCCGGGACAGGGGGAATCGGGGAGCTGTTTTTT
j_call: TRBJ2-2
v_call: TRBV6-1
d_call: TRBD1
clone_size: NA

cdr3_aa: CASSEWGGYQETQYF
cdr3_nt: TGTGCCAGCAGTGAATGGGGGGGGTACCAAGAGACCCAGTACTTC
j_call: TRBJ2-5
v_call: TRBV6-1
d_call: TRBD2
clone_size: NA

cdr3_aa: CASNVQVTPEAFF
cdr3_nt: TGTGCCAGCAACGTACAGGTAACCCCTGAAGCTTTCTTT
j_call: TRBJ1-1
v_call: TRBV2
d_call: NA
clone_size: once

cdr3_aa: CASTLRYEKLFF
cdr3_nt: TGTGCCAGCACCCTACGATATGAAAAACTGTTTTTT
j_call: TRBJ1-4
v_call: TRBV7-8
d_call: NA
clone_size: NA

cdr3_aa: CATSRGQGTQPQHF
cdr3_nt: TGTGCCACCAGCAGAGGTCAGGGAACCCAGCCCCAGCATTTT
j_call: TRBJ1-5
v_call: TRBV15
d_call: NA
clone_size: NA

cdr3_aa: CATGENTEAFF
cdr3_nt: TGTGCCACCGGAGAGAACACTGAAGCTTTCTTT
j_call: TRBJ1-1
v_call: TRBV10-3
d_call: NA
clone_size: NA

cdr3_aa: CASSDPSGATDTQYF
cdr3_nt: TGTGCCAGCAGTGATCCTAGCGGGGCCACAGATACGCAGTATTTT
j_call: TRBJ2-3
v_call: TRBV6-1
d_call: TRBD2
clone_size: NA